This is a list of T cell receptor beta chains from one sample in a study of blood T cell repertoires in COVID-19. TCRdb keeps only in-frame clones here, not all; method: immunoSEQ multiplex PCR. The repertoire holds 150,000 or so clones, with over 80% as singletons. Sequencing was carried out using peripheral blood. The source is a woman between 45 and 60 years old with acute or convalescent COVID-19. CDR3s include the opening cysteine and the closing phenylalanine or tryptophan. The order of the fields is V gene, J gene, clone size, D gene, CDR3 protein, CDR3 DNA. D genes are given only for firm matches. Expanded clones get a size class; other rows say once, few or many, or leave the size out.

>TRBV3-1/TRBV3-2|TRBJ1-1|.|.
CASSQGKGWNTEAFF
TGTGCCAGCAGCCAAGGAAAGGGGTGGAATACTGAAGCTTTCTTT
>TRBV4-1|TRBJ1-3|.|.
CASSQERVGNTIYF
TGCGCCAGCAGCCAAGAACGGGTTGGAAACACCATATATTTT
>TRBV19|TRBJ2-3|.|TRBD2
CASSPRPLLAGVTDTQYF
TGTGCCAGTAGTCCCAGACCCTTACTAGCGGGGGTGACAGATACGCAGTATTTT
>TRBV15|TRBJ1-4|.|TRBD1
CATSRGQGPPTNEKLFF
TGTGCCACCAGCAGAGGACAGGGTCCCCCAACTAATGAAAAACTGTTTTTT
>TRBV15|TRBJ2-2|.|TRBD1
CATSVRQGDTGELFF
TGTGCCACCAGCGTTCGACAGGGTGACACCGGGGAGCTGTTTTTT
>TRBV19|TRBJ2-3|.|TRBD2
CASSTPLAGGPGSTDTQYF
TGTGCCAGTAGTACCCCACTAGCGGGAGGGCCGGGTAGCACAGATACGCAGTATTTT
>TRBV7-2|TRBJ2-1|.|.
CASSRKGAYNEQFF
TGTGCCAGCAGCAGAAAAGGAGCTTACAATGAGCAGTTCTTC
>TRBV18|TRBJ2-2|once|TRBD1
CASSPPRDRGMRNTGELFF
TGTGCCAGCTCACCACCCCGGGACAGGGGAATGCGGAACACCGGGGAGCTGTTTTTT
>TRBV27|TRBJ1-2|.|.
CASSLDSHAADGYTF
TGTGCCAGCAGTTTGGACAGTCACGCGGCTGATGGCTACACCTTC
>TRBV11-2|TRBJ1-5|.|TRBD1
CASSLSGTGSSQHF
TGTGCCAGCAGCTTATCCGGGACAGGGAGTTCCCAGCATTTT
>TRBV10-3|TRBJ1-2|.|.
CAISEIVGGRNGYTF
TGTGCCATCAGTGAGATTGTCGGGGGGAGGAATGGCTACACCTTC
>TRBV5-8|TRBJ1-5|.|.
CASSRDTNQPQHF
TGTGCCAGCAGCCGGGACACCAATCAGCCCCAGCATTTT
>TRBV28|TRBJ2-3|.|.
CASSFQGGASTDTQYF
TGTGCCAGCAGTTTCCAAGGCGGTGCTAGCACAGATACGCAGTATTTT
>TRBV20-1|TRBJ1-2|.|.
CSASVGRDYGYTF
TGCAGTGCTAGTGTGGGCAGGGACTATGGCTACACCTTC
>TRBV19|TRBJ2-7|.|TRBD1
CASRGYGPVEQYF
TGTGCCAGCAGGGGGTACGGTCCTGTCGAGCAGTACTTC
>TRBV27|TRBJ2-7|.|.
CASSLDSLREQYF
TGTGCCAGCAGTTTGGACAGCCTACGGGAGCAGTACTTC
>TRBV30|TRBJ2-7|.|TRBD1
CAWSRDRVAYEQYF
TGTGCCTGGAGCCGGGACAGGGTAGCGTACGAGCAGTACTTC
>TRBV6-6|TRBJ1-5|.|.
CASSYGQPHQPQHF
TGTGCCAGCAGTTACGGGCAGCCCCATCAGCCCCAGCATTTT
>TRBV5-1|TRBJ1-3|.|TRBD1
CASSLGQGRTSNTIYF
TGCGCCAGCAGCTTGGGACAGGGAAGGACCTCGAACACCATATATTTT
>TRBV30|TRBJ1-2|.|.
CAWSVGDSGYTF
TGTGCCTGGAGTGTAGGGGATTCAGGCTACACCTTC
>TRBV20-1|TRBJ1-5|few|.
CSASYSTTNQPQHF
TGCAGTGCTAGTTACAGCACGACCAATCAGCCCCAGCATTTT
>TRBV4-3|TRBJ2-2|.|.
CASSQDSQGGNTGELFF
TGCGCCAGCAGCCAAGATTCCCAGGGGGGGAACACCGGGGAGCTGTTTTTT
>TRBV10-2|TRBJ1-4|.|.
CASSLEAGEKLFF
TGCGCCAGCAGTTTGGAAGCGGGCGAAAAACTGTTTTTT
>TRBV2|TRBJ1-1|.|.
CASSEEGHLLNTEAFF
TGTGCCAGCAGTGAAGAGGGACACCTTTTAAACACTGAAGCTTTCTTT
>TRBV7-8|TRBJ1-2|.|TRBD1
CASSLGGTVEEGYTF
TGTGCCAGCAGCTTAGGGGGGACAGTCGAGGAGGGCTACACCTTC
>TRBV15|TRBJ2-1|once|TRBD2
CATSRDGEGKQFF
TGTGCCACCAGCAGAGATGGGGAGGGTAAGCAGTTCTTC
>TRBV30|TRBJ1-2|.|.
CAWIWTGRNGYTF
TGTGCCTGGATCTGGACCGGGAGGAATGGCTACACCTTC
>TRBV27|TRBJ1-4|.|.
CASRPTPTNEKLFF
TGTGCCAGCAGACCGACACCAACTAATGAAAAACTGTTTTTT
>TRBV10-3|TRBJ1-5|.|.
CAISDLAGDQPQHF
TGTGCCATCAGTGATTTGGCAGGGGATCAGCCCCAGCATTTT
>TRBV19|TRBJ1-1|.|.
CASKAAEAFF
TGTGCCAGTAAAGCCGCTGAAGCTTTCTTT
>TRBV10-3|TRBJ2-3|.|.
CAISDKVQGRDTQYF
TGTGCCATCAGTGACAAGGTTCAGGGGAGAGATACGCAGTATTTT
>TRBV3-1/TRBV3-2|TRBJ2-5|.|TRBD2
CASSSGLAGGQETQYF
TGTGCCAGCAGCTCGGGACTAGCGGGGGGGCAAGAGACCCAGTACTTC
>TRBV7-3|TRBJ1-2|.|.
CASSPGDTANYGYTF
TGTGCCAGCAGCCCCGGGGACACCGCTAACTATGGCTACACCTTC
>TRBV6-5|TRBJ2-7|.|TRBD1
CASSYSETGVEQYF
TGTGCCAGCAGTTACTCCGAGACAGGGGTCGAGCAGTACTTC
>TRBV19|TRBJ2-1|.|TRBD2
CATQLRTSGFYNEQFF
TGTGCCACTCAGTTAAGGACTAGCGGTTTCTACAATGAGCAGTTCTTC
>TRBV6-4|TRBJ1-2|.|.
CASSETEGYGYTF
TGTGCCAGCAGTGAGACAGAAGGCTATGGCTACACCTTC
>TRBV19|TRBJ1-3|.|.
CASRHRGQLYSGNTIYF
TGTGCCAGTCGTCACCGCGGACAGCTATACTCTGGAAACACCATATATTTT
>TRBV12-5|TRBJ1-2|.|.
CASGLIEWHGYTF
TGTGCTAGTGGTTTAATTGAATGGCATGGCTACACCTTC
>TRBV19|TRBJ2-1|.|TRBD2
CASSIQLAEYNEQFF
TGTGCCAGTAGTATTCAGCTAGCGGAGTACAATGAGCAGTTCTTC
>TRBV7-3|TRBJ2-7|.|.
CASSPTGGGPYEQYF
TGTGCCAGCAGCCCAACGGGTGGGGGCCCCTACGAGCAGTACTTC
>TRBV6-5|TRBJ2-1|.|TRBD2
CASIDGRYNEQFF
TGTGCCAGCATCGACGGGAGGTACAATGAGCAGTTCTTC
>TRBV9|TRBJ2-2|once|.
CASTRLGSTGELFF
TGTGCCAGCACCAGACTAGGGTCCACCGGGGAGCTGTTTTTT
>TRBV18|TRBJ1-4|.|.
CASSPSEENEKLFF
TGTGCCAGCTCACCAAGTGAGGAGAATGAAAAACTGTTTTTT
>TRBV14|TRBJ2-7|.|.
CASSQDRGFPYEQYF
TGTGCCAGCAGCCAAGATCGGGGGTTCCCCTACGAGCAGTACTTC
>TRBV24-1|TRBJ2-7|.|TRBD2
CATSDGSGSYEQYF
TGTGCCACCAGTGATGGCAGCGGGAGCTACGAGCAGTACTTC
>TRBV6-5|TRBJ1-5|once|.
CASEASYSNQPQHF
TGTGCCAGCGAGGCGTCTTATAGCAATCAGCCCCAGCATTTT
>TRBV18|TRBJ1-1|.|TRBD1
CASSTGGAGTEAFF
TGTGCCAGCTCCACAGGGGGCGCGGGCACTGAAGCTTTCTTT
>TRBV6-5|TRBJ1-1|.|.
CALSPDSPNTEAFF
TGTGCCCTCTCCCCCGACAGTCCCAACACTGAAGCTTTCTTT